The clone carrying this T cell receptor beta chain has only one observation. Its antigen remains unknown. TCRdb's table, derived via immunoSEQ multiplex PCR, lists solely in-frame clones and lacks some. The sample holds hundreds of thousands of clones; roughly 80% are singletons and the top ten take about 6.3%. TCR beta libraries used 2 to 2.5 micrograms of genomic DNA from cryopreserved PBMCs. The data were taken from a study of cytotoxic CD8 clonotypes in ibrutinib-treated CLL. About the study: Investigators reported 25 or so partial and 2 complete responses; after median about 74 months, roughly 15 patients remained remitted and approximately twelve progressed. The study's findings and limits: Baseline levels were approached again at progression, after clonality had risen at ibrutinib response.

Germline CDR1 and CDR2: MDHEN and SYDVKM. The CDR3 spans 15 residues. Trimming took off 5 bases at V and 4 bases at J, with 17 bases between the two ends. The sequenced sample was PBMCs, obtained before ibrutinib treatment. The sequence was obtained from a human donor with chronic lymphocytic leukemia. J is TRBJ2-5 and V is TRBV28; D assignment may be TRBD1 or TRBD2 (5 bases each). CDR3 in amino acids: CASSRGRLSGETQYF. The DNA for the CDR3 is TGTGCCAGCAGTCGGGGCCGGCTGTCTGGAGAGACCCAGTACTTC.